This T cell receptor beta chain was identified during a study of blood T cell repertoires in COVID-19 (dated by TCRdb to about 2020). In terms of the full investigation: Collaborator samples came from the United States, Italy and Spain and covered acute and convalescent phases of COVID-19. Samples came from the ongoing ImmuneRACE study (first 160 participants) plus 1,254 subjects from 6 global collaborators. The dataset comprised deeply sampled blood TCRbeta repertoires from subjects exposed to, actively infected with, or recovered from COVID-19. The prospective study material was composed of cDNA or gDNA derived from T cells, B-cell-depleted T cells, or PBMCs. Nearly every sample came with metadata listing a de-identified subject ID, COVID-19 status, age in years and sex. The repertoires were released in a freely available public database intended as a resource for research on the immune response to SARS-CoV-2. HLA class I and class II types, where available, came from metadata supplied by the sample provider rather than from assay-based typing. What the work shows at the level of the full study, not this receptor alone: The amount of clinical and demographic metadata varied by source and participant and was provided uncurated.

Participants in the prospective study were enrolled through a virtual design, were aged 18 to 89 years, and lived in under 25 United States geographic areas. Cohort assignment in the prospective study relied on participant-reported clinical history from a screening survey and a study questionnaire. A participant counted as exposed if, within 2 weeks of entering the study, that participant had been in contact with someone who had a PCR-confirmed or clinician-diagnosed COVID-19 case. Mobile phlebotomists in the prospective study collected whole blood, serum and a nasopharyngeal or oropharyngeal swab from every participant. Participants in the prospective study had the option to provide additional blood draws and questionnaires over a roughly 2-month period. Before DNA extraction, prospective study blood samples were shipped either frozen or at room temperature. V and J lose 0 bases and 0 bases, and a span of 7 bases separates them. Inclusive of the bounding cysteine and phenylalanine, the CDR3 is 15 residues long. The only DNA kept is the CDR3, 45 bases in frame from the first base. Via the germline V gene, CDR1 is SGDLS and CDR2 YYNGEE.

Note on this clone: Its antigen remains undetermined. No base-level quality is on record; no much larger clone is a single base apart. The identical CDR3 is also encoded by other nucleotide sequences in the sample.

The immunoSEQ Assay, a bias-controlled multiplex PCR, was used to amplify TCRbeta CDR3 regions from genomic DNA. Regarding the original processing steps: The number of nucleated cells in each sample was estimated by amplification of reference gene primers within the assay. To quantify the absolute abundance of each unique TCRbeta CDR3 rearrangement, sequence reads were collapsed and filtered. For each sample, productive Simpson clonality was calculated by taking the square root of Simpson's diversity index across productive rearrangements. TCRdb carries this immuneACCESS record with in-frame sequences only. Its versions omit some clonotypes, under half of them owing to an unresolved V gene in the studies checked, with the rest unexplained. The V and J calls and clone size come from that table; D and trimming were worked out from the DNA. Here the sample has 250,000 or so clones; 80% to 95% occur a single time. Approximately 3% of the sample is in the top ten clones.

The specimen sequenced was PBMCs or T cells enriched from blood (not recorded which). The clonotype was recovered from a man in his forties who had been exposed to COVID-19. The sequence is built from TRBV9 and TRBJ1-3; the D gene is not confidently resolved. CDR3 reads: CASSVGGSSGNTIYF. The DNA is as follows: TGTGCCAGCAGCGTAGGCGGCAGCTCTGGAAACACCATATATTTT.